This section outlines one TCR beta chain sequence together with its context. This specimen belongs to a study of control samples from healthy donors and cancer patients. TCRdb's table, derived via immunoSEQ multiplex PCR, lists solely in-frame clones and lacks some. In the table there are approximately 26,000 clones, approximately 90% of which are singletons. This CDR3 has 14 residues. The germline gives CDR1 SGHNT, CDR2 YYREEE (reference sequence). Trimming stripped 0 bases from V and 7 bases from J, with 11 bases between. Material: PBMCs. The chain recombines TRBV5-4 with TRBJ1-5; D gene ambiguous. This clonotype was sampled from a man aged 45-65 years with lung cancer. The CDR3, as DNA: TGTGCCAGCAGCTTGGACCGGGCGGCCCAGCCCCAGCATTTT. Translating it yields CASSLDRAAQPQHF. Full variable domain (outside the CDR3, taken from reference TRBV5-4 and TRBJ1-5): ETGVTQSPTHLIKTRGQQVTLRCSSQSGHNTVSWYQQALGQGPQFIFQYYREEENGRGNFPPRFSGLQFPNYSSELNVNALELDDSALYLCASSLDRAAQPQHFGDGTRLSIL.